This T cell receptor beta chain was identified during a study of shared clonotypes between healthy human individuals. There are a few counts of this clone. Its cognate antigen is unknown. Using immunoSEQ multiplex PCR, the repertoire was profiled, and TCRdb retains in-frame clones only, with some absent. The sample holds about 1.1 million clones; around 78% are singletons and the top ten take roughly 0.55%. General study results and limits: Generally, naive subsets came out with larger estimated richness than memory subsets. The sole specimen, blood, was sampled, and tissue repertoires likely differ. Clonotypes which were not shared had lower generation probabilities than clonotypes that all four donors shared.

There are 14 residues in the CDR3. Germline V gives CDR1 MDHEN, CDR2 SYDVKM. Trimming took off 10 bases at V and 0 bases at J, with 13 bases between the two ends. This clonotype originated in a man aged 18 to 35 in good health. Some clones in this sample may be carry-over from other donors' samples. The rearrangement joins TRBV28 to TRBJ2-1; tentatively, D is TRBD2 (5 bases). The sample comprised memory CD4+ T cells from PBMCs. Regarding subset: CD45RA-negative fraction. The CDR3 sequence: CATCGRSSYNEQFF. CDR3 in DNA: TGTGCCACCTGCGGGCGAAGCTCCTACAATGAGCAGTTCTTC. Full variable domain (rest looked up from reference TRBV28 and TRBJ2-1): DVKVTQSSRYLVKRTGEKVFLECVQDMDHENMFWYRQDPGLGLRLIYFSYDVKMKEKGDIPEGYSVSREKKERFSLILESASTNQTSMYLCATCGRSSYNEQFFGPGTRLTVL.